What follows describes a single T cell receptor (beta chain). The data originate from a study of shared clonotypes between healthy human individuals. Positive CCR7 selection of CD45RO-negative cells yielded the naive CD8 cells, and terminally differentiated effector memory CD45RA+ cells were excluded. Participating donors were healthy, HIV-negative adults free of recent acute infections or vaccinations. This CDR3 has 14 residues. Germline V CDR1 and CDR2: SGHDT, YYEEEE. The data were produced by immunoSEQ multiplex PCR, yet TCRdb's version contains in-frame clones alone and is incomplete. The sample holds over 2,000,000 clones, around 93% seen once.

The sequence was obtained from a man aged 18-30 years in good health. Some clones in this sample may be carry-over from other donors' samples. The chain joins TRBV5-6 to TRBJ2-5; 11 nucleotides line up with TRBD2. The J call could be wrong; TRBJ2-7 is a better fit for the DNA end. The sequencing input was naive CD8+ T cells from PBMCs. CDR3 bases: TGTGCCAGCAGCCAAACTAGCGGGAGACACGAGCAGTACTTC. Its protein product is CASSQTSGRHEQYF.